This entry features one TCR beta chain sequence. Its antigen is not yet known. A read error may account for a junction end that differs from germline. This sample is drawn from a study of cytomegalovirus exposure and HLA in healthy donors (dated 2017 in TCRdb). A note on the overall study: An earlier analysis of around 600 of the donors reported more than 250 Gb of sequence data and some 100 million unique TCR beta sequences from some 180 million T cells. Roughly 300 gigabases of sequencing data and roughly 90 million unique TCR sequences were included in an early release covering about 600 HLA-typed donors. Among the roughly 400 genotyped donors, approximately 82% belonged to the genetic ancestry cluster associated with self-reported Caucasian donors. The study aimed to test whether cataloging public T cell receptors could reveal signatures of past pathogen exposure. The T cell repertoires of 666 subjects were profiled by immunosequencing and related to cytomegalovirus serostatus. In addition to the first cohort of around 670 subjects, a separate validation cohort of 120 different subjects was used. The study combined high-throughput TCR immunosequencing, statistical association of individual TCRs with disease status, and machine learning to predict cytomegalovirus infection status. To study patterns of TCR occurrence, a later analysis re-analyzed previously published TCR beta repertoires from several hundred donors and added high-resolution HLA genotyping. The later analysis used no new phenotypic data to find candidate immune exposures, relying instead on TCR beta sequences and their occurrence across donors. To decide whether each TCR beta V gene segment behaved as functional or pseudogenic, an earlier analysis of approximately 600 of the donors relied on high-throughput TCR beta sequencing. Donor age, sex, ethnicity and CMV serostatus were compiled together with the repertoire data. A later genetic analysis used genome-wide SNP genotypes for about 65% of the roughly 670 donors, treating that subset as a discovery cohort. Every discovery cohort repertoire had been produced on one sequencing platform. HLA typing covered class I and class II loci at four-digit resolution. Typing coverage differed by locus: A, B, C, DRB1 and DQB1 were typed in roughly 629-630 donors, DQA1 in 500 to 550, DPA1 in nearly 610, and DPB1 in around 440. Four to six DR-DQ haplotypes were handled as single units for association and clustering, since linkage in the cohort was strong. Across about 380 genotyped donors of the cohort, an average of approximately 200,000 unique TCR beta nucleotide sequences per donor were sequenced, and approximately 17% of those sequences were non-productive. Beyond this particular receptor, the publication reports: This cohort had only TCR beta chains sequenced, and the lack of alpha or paired-chain data limited which features could be detected. Because counts were too low, some 17 rarely observed V segments, including chromosome 9 orphons, were left out of the earlier analysis of some 600 of the donors. In both the original and validation cohorts, the classifier was reported to diagnose cytomegalovirus status with high specificity and sensitivity. Some IMGT-functional V segments, including TRBV6-2 and TRBV6-3, could not be distinguished by the 87-base-pair reads and were therefore excluded. In a later genetic analysis, fewer N-insertions in productive TCRs were reported among donors in an Asian-associated ancestry cluster than the approximately 710-donor mean. The presence/absence analyses assumed that sequencing depth was roughly uniform across donors, and that assumption may not be true. The only immune exposure information available for the cohort was CMV serostatus. Linkage disequilibrium might explain the correlated functional status among segregating V segments, but an unknown experimental factor could not be excluded. Most TCR sequences were seen in very few donors, while some public TCRs were found in many individuals. In vitro tests confirmed that a few of the cytomegalovirus-associated TCR beta chains recognize cytomegalovirus antigens. A later genetic analysis associated a missense DCLRE1C variant with V-gene and J-gene trimming of TCR beta chains, and an independent cohort replicated the association. In an earlier analysis of around 600 of the donors, most TCR beta V segments appeared in productive rearrangements about 87% or about 30% of the time, broadly matching IMGT annotations. A further reported finding was that TCR beta sequences accurately predicted the HLA-A and HLA-B alleles for most subjects in the first cohort. In the study, about 150 TCR beta chains were listed as associated with cytomegalovirus. It was suggested by the authors that the approach could potentially be generalized to other disease states and immunological phenotypes. Several of the top co-occurrence clusters appeared to be linked to parvovirus B19, influenza, CMV and Epstein-Barr virus, according to a later analysis. A later analysis found that HLA-associated TCR beta chains were more clonally expanded and had lower generation probabilities than equally common non-associated chains. The sequencing pipeline was judged likely to have produced a cluster of highly shared sequence variants as a technical artifact. Because HLA typing was unavailable for some donors at each locus, only the typed subset was used in association tests. Specific HLA alleles were associated with 15,000 to 20,000 TCR beta sequences at a false discovery rate of 0.05 in a later analysis. In a later analysis, most CMV-associated TCR beta chains were found to appear HLA-restricted, with HLA associations seemingly driven largely by CMV exposure. In a later analysis, TCR association rates were found to vary across HLA loci, with the most associated TCRs seen for DRB1 alleles and the fewest for HLA-C alleles. Strong co-occurrence of HLA alleles, especially DR and DQ, made assigning TCR associations to individual alleles difficult.

The CDR3 runs 17 amino acids, cysteine and phenylalanine included. CDR3 DNA is the only sequence kept; it has 51 bases, read in frame from the first base. CDR1 SSHAT and CDR2 FNYEAQ were looked up in the germline V gene (reference sequence). In total, more than 500 healthy bone marrow donors made up the cohort. At the time of sampling, every cohort member was nominally healthy, though immune exposures that went unrecorded were likely present. The donor tested CMV seropositive, placing the donor among the 250 to 300 seropositive members of the cohort. A peripheral blood sample was collected from each donor, and TCR beta sequencing was performed on peripheral blood mononuclear cells. The Qiagen DNeasy Blood Extraction Kit was used to extract genomic DNA from the blood cell samples. Library method: the immunoSEQ multiplex PCR assay. For the multiplex PCR, a mixture combining 60 forward primers for TCR Vbeta segments and 13 reverse primers for TCR Jbeta segments was used. The CDR3 region of rearranged TCR beta genes was amplified from genomic DNA with a multiplex PCR assay. The amplified TCR beta libraries were sequenced on the Illumina HiSeq System as 87-base-pair reads. Per the source publication's procedure: In a later analysis, 80 million or so unique TCR beta chains were counted across the 650 to 700 repertoires, and roughly 9.9 million of these chains were shared by at least two donors. Raw reads were error-corrected and collapsed into unique sequences by a nearest-neighbor algorithm in which closely related sequences were merged to remove PCR and sequencing errors. V, D and J gene segments were assigned by aligning CDR3 sequences to IMGT reference sequences. Each retained sequence needed at least a six-nucleotide match to both a V gene segment and a J gene segment. Rearrangements were called productive when the CDR3 lacked stop codons and stayed in frame with V and J; all others were non-productive. Following IMGT convention, CDR3 was defined as the stretch from the second conserved V-encoded cysteine up to the conserved J-encoded phenylalanine. In an earlier analysis of approximately 500 of the donors, sequences lacking an unambiguous match to a single V gene segment were excluded. An earlier analysis of about 590 of the donors classified V segments as functional when productive rearrangements were above 56.7% and as segregating when the standard deviation between donors was above 5%. To diagnose cytomegalovirus status from the catalog of TCR beta chain sequences, a statistical classification framework was built. In a later analysis, TCR nucleotide sequences were compared against IMGT/GENE-DB human TR gene sequences so that V and J genes could be assigned. The TCRdist pipeline was used in a later analysis to assign CDR3 sequences and most-parsimonious VDJ recombination scenarios. In a later analysis, each TCR beta chain was defined by its CDR3 amino acid sequence together with its V-gene family, and reads lacking a unique V-gene family were excluded. As a way to deal with suspected cross-contamination and a sequencing artifact, a later analysis dropped roughly 620 nucleotide sequences that were highly shared and had low generation probability. A later analysis calculated a clonal expansion index for each public chain from normalized within-repertoire ranks of inferred template counts. A later analysis computed generation probabilities with a VDJ recombination model fitted to out-of-frame rearrangements, and checked the results against IGoR. In a later analysis, TCR-TCR, TCR-HLA and TCR-CMV co-occurrence was scored with hypergeometric tests, and a repertoire-size bias correction was applied to TCR pairs. A later analysis estimated false discovery rates by permuting HLA or CMV assignments 20 times. A later analysis grouped co-occurring TCRs with DBSCAN, adding TCRdist sequence similarity when clustering within HLA-allele-positive subsets. Repertoires with fewer than 30,000 or more than 120,000 public chains were left out of co-occurrence clustering, as were four to six repertoires with anomalous nucleotide sharing. Not all clones reach the TCRdb copy of this immuneACCESS table, which keeps in-frame sequences only. Checked studies attribute under half of the gap to unresolved V genes and leave the rest unexplained. V and J calls and clone size follow that table, whereas D and trimming were derived from the DNA. Present in this sample are some 200,000 clones, around 84% of which were seen just once. Around 2.5% of the sample rests with the top ten.

The chain links TRBV7-7 with TRBJ2-5; TRBD1 matches 9 bases in the middle. This receptor was taken from a woman aged 45-65 years in good health and CMV-seropositive. Sequencing was done on a sample of PBMCs. The CDR3 region has the sequence CASSLGVGGTGLETQYF. The nucleotide sequence reads TGTGCTAGCAGCTTAGGAGTTGGGGGGACAGGGTTGGAGACCCAGTACTTC.